These T cell receptor beta chains were read from a single sample in a study of CDR3 diversity in severe acne. Via MiXCR, TCRdb re-called the PCR reads, giving one row per CDR3 protein. The sample yields approximately 84,000 distinct CDR3 sequences, 51% seen once. The sequencing input was blood. These receptors all stem from a male donor in good health, without acne. The CDR3 runs from the conserved cysteine through the conserved F or W. Each record gives: clone size, J gene, D gene, V gene, CDR3 DNA, CDR3 protein. D genes are given only for firm matches. Clone size is shown for a subset of rows, as once, few, many or a class of expanded clone.

. TRBJ2-5 . TRBV5-6 TGTGCCAGCAGCTTTGGGACGGAAGAGACCCAGTACTTC CASSFGTEETQYF
. TRBJ1-5 TRBD1 TRBV20-1 TGCAGTGCTTCAGAGACAGGGGGCTGGGGGGTGCCCCAGCATTTT CSASETGGWGVPQHF
many TRBJ2-2 . TRBV24-1 TGTGCCACCAGTGATTTTTTGCAGGACGGGGAGCTGTTTTTT CATSDFLQDGELFF
few TRBJ2-7 . TRBV10-3 TGTGCCATCAGGGACGGGCCTTGGAACGAGCAGTACTTC CAIRDGPWNEQYF
medium-sized TRBJ2-7 TRBD1 TRBV5-8 TGTGCCAGCAGCTTGGGGACAGGGCGCCACGAGCAGTACTTC CASSLGTGRHEQYF
few TRBJ2-7 . TRBV9 TGTGCCAGTAGTACTAGGACAGTCTGGGACGAGCAGTACTTC CASSTRTVWDEQYF
. TRBJ1-6 . TRBV30 TGTGCCAGCAGCCGGGAGGACAAGGGTCCCTCACCCCTCCACTTT CASSREDKGPSPLHF
many TRBJ1-1 . TRBV20-1 TGCAGTGCTAGACCCCCCCCGGGGGGAACTGAAGCTTTCTTT CSARPPPGGTEAFF
. TRBJ1-2 . TRBV7-2 TGTGCCAGCAGCTCACAGCTTAACTATGGCTACACCTTC CASSSQLNYGYTF
few TRBJ2-7 . TRBV7-2 TGTGCCAGCAGCTTTACCCACGGGTACGAGCAGTACTTC CASSFTHGYEQYF
. TRBJ2-7 . TRBV7-9 TGTGCCAGCAGCCCTGCCCAGGGGGGCTACGAGCAGTACTTC CASSPAQGGYEQYF
. TRBJ2-1 TRBD2 TRBV20-1 TGCAGTACTCGCCCCAGCGGGGGCGCTTACAATGAGCAGTTCTTC CSTRPSGGAYNEQFF
. TRBJ1-5 . TRBV6-5 TGTGCCAGCAGCCCTGGGGGACCACGGCCCCAGCGTTTT CASSPGGPRPQRF
. TRBJ1-5 TRBD1 TRBV20-1 TGCAGTGCTACGGGACAGGGCAATCAGCCCCAGCATTTT CSATGQGNQPQHF
once TRBJ2-7 TRBD2 TRBV10-3 TGTGCCATCAGGGGGGACGTGGCGGGGGACGAGCAGTACTTC CAIRGDVAGDEQYF
. TRBJ1-2 TRBD1 TRBV19 TGTGCCAGTAGTAGACAACAGGGGGCCTATGGCTACACCTTC CASSRQQGAYGYTF
. TRBJ1-2 TRBD1 TRBV2 TGTGCCAGCAGGGGACAGGGACAGGGGATCTATGGCTACACCTTC CASRGQGQGIYGYTF
. TRBJ1-2 TRBD1 TRBV7-9 TGTGCCAGCACCCCGGGACAGACGAAGGGCTACACCTTC CASTPGQTKGYTF
many TRBJ2-1 . TRBV28 TGTGCCAGCAGTTTAGGTACCGCTGAGCAGTTCTTC CASSLGTAEQFF
. TRBJ1-6 TRBD1 TRBV25-1 TGTGCCAGCCGACAGGGAGCTTTTTCACCCCTCCACTTT CASRQGAFSPLHF
few TRBJ1-1 . TRBV5-6 TGTGCCAGCAGGTGGACGGGACGGAAGAACACTGAAGCTTTCTTT CASRWTGRKNTEAFF
. TRBJ2-2 TRBD1 TRBV10-3 TGTGCCATCAGTGAGCCCGGGACAGGGGGCAGCGGGGAGCTGTTTTTT CAISEPGTGGSGELFF
many TRBJ1-2 . TRBV9 TGTGCCAGCAGGAGGGCGGACGGAGGCTATGGCTACACCTTC CASRRADGGYGYTF
many TRBJ1-2 . TRBV14 TGTGCCAGCAGCCAATTGGGCGTCGTTAACTATGGCTACACCTTC CASSQLGVVNYGYTF
once TRBJ2-1 TRBD2 TRBV9 TGTGCCAGCAGCGTAGGGGCTAGCGGGAGTCTCCACAATGAGCAGTTCTTC CASSVGASGSLHNEQFF
few TRBJ2-2 TRBD2 TRBV12-3/TRBV12-4 TGTGCCAGCAGCCCTCTAGCGGGAGAGGGCGGGGAGCTGTTTTTT CASSPLAGEGGELFF
many TRBJ2-5 . TRBV19 TGTGCCAGTAGTATAGGCAGCGGAGACCAAGAGACCCAGTACTTC CASSIGSGDQETQYF
many TRBJ2-1 . TRBV27 TGTGCCAGCAGCTGGGCGGGGGCCTATGAGCAGTTCTTC CASSWAGAYEQFF
. TRBJ2-7 . TRBV2 TGTGCCAGCAGTGGAGGGGCCGAGGGGTACTTC CASSGGAEGYF
. TRBJ1-2 . TRBV7-9 TGTGCCAGCAGCTTAAGCCCCGGTGAGGGGAGGTTCTTGGGCTATGGCTACACCTTC CASSLSPGEGRFLGYGYTF
. TRBJ2-1 TRBD2 TRBV9 TGTGCCAGCAGCGAGCTAGCGGGGGGTTACAATGAGCAGTTCTTC CASSELAGGYNEQFF
few TRBJ2-7 TRBD1 TRBV7-8 TGTGCCAGCAGCCTCGGGACAGCCTACGAGCAGTACTTC CASSLGTAYEQYF
. TRBJ2-7 TRBD1 TRBV5-4 TGTGCCAGCCCCGGGGACAGGGCTTCCTACGAGCAGTACTTC CASPGDRASYEQYF
once TRBJ2-7 TRBD1 TRBV7-3 TGTGCCAGCAGCAAGGACAGGGGACAGGGTTCGTACGAGCAGTACTTC CASSKDRGQGSYEQYF
once TRBJ2-5 TRBD2 TRBV29-1 TGCAGCGCTAGCGGGGGGGACCAAGAGACCCAGTACTTC CSASGGDQETQYF
. TRBJ2-5 TRBD2 TRBV9 TGTGCCAGCAGCGTAGGCGGGGGGGTCCAAGAGACCCAGTACTTC CASSVGGGVQETQYF
once TRBJ2-7 . TRBV7-3 TGTGCCAGCAGCCAAAGCGCTGAGGGGCGGTACGAGCAGTACTTC CASSQSAEGRYEQYF
many TRBJ1-1 . TRBV6-1 TGTGCCAGCAGCCAAGGACAGAGAAGAGCCCATAACACTGAAGCTTTCTTT CASSQGQRRAHNTEAFF
. TRBJ2-7 TRBD2 TRBV20-1 TGCAGTGCTAGGGGACTAGCGGAATACGAGCAGTACTTC CSARGLAEYEQYF
many TRBJ1-2 TRBD1 TRBV20-1 TGCAGTGCCGGACCCAGGACAGGGGACTATGGCTACACCTTC CSAGPRTGDYGYTF
once TRBJ2-5 TRBD2 TRBV7-6 TGTGCCAGCAGCTTAGCATGGACTAGCGGGGGGGAGACCCAGTACTTC CASSLAWTSGGETQYF
many TRBJ2-5 . TRBV10-1 TGCGCCAGCAGGGACGATGGTTCGGAGACCCAGTACTTC CASRDDGSETQYF
. TRBJ2-5 TRBD1 TRBV10-3 TGTGCCACCACTGTGACAGGGGGCGGGGAGACCCAGTACTTC CATTVTGGGETQYF
. TRBJ1-1 TRBD1 TRBV5-1 TGCGCCAGCAGCTCCCGGGACAGGGCTACTAGGAACACTGAAGCTTTCTTT CASSSRDRATRNTEAFF
. TRBJ2-3 . TRBV5-4 TGTGCCAGCAGCTTCCCGGCGCGATCAGATACGCAGTATTTT CASSFPARSDTQYF
. TRBJ1-5 . TRBV20-1 TGCAGCCAAAATCAGCCCCAGCATTTT CSQNQPQHF
. TRBJ1-6 . TRBV5-4 TGTGCCAGCAGCTTGGGGGGCAGGGATTCACCCCTCCACTTT CASSLGGRDSPLHF
. TRBJ1-2 TRBD1 TRBV24-1 TGTGCCACCAGTGACACCGGGACAGGCGATTTCTACACCTTC CATSDTGTGDFYTF
. TRBJ2-7 TRBD2 TRBV11-2 TGTGCCAGCAGCTTGCCTAGCGGAACGTACGAGCAGTACTTC CASSLPSGTYEQYF
many TRBJ2-5 . TRBV19 TGTGCCAGTAGTATCTCCGGGAGACTTGCGGAGACCCAGTACTTC CASSISGRLAETQYF
. TRBJ2-7 . TRBV12-3/TRBV12-4 TGTGCCAGCAGTTTGGGGATCGACTCCTACGAGCAGTACTTC CASSLGIDSYEQYF
few TRBJ2-7 TRBD2 TRBV7-9 TGTGCCAGCAGCCCCAGGACTAGCGGGAGACCCGAGCAGTACTTC CASSPRTSGRPEQYF
. TRBJ1-1 . TRBV20-1 TGCAGTGCCCCGGAGGGGCAGAACACTGAAGCTTTCTTT CSAPEGQNTEAFF